Following are 18 T cell receptor beta chains from one sample sequenced in a study of identical twins. MiXCR, run by TCRdb on the 5' RACE reads, gives a single entry per CDR3 protein. The table includes some 240,000 distinct CDR3 sequences, about 8.5% detected once. These data were likewise used in another study, on yellow fever vaccine responses in identical twins.

Sample: CD8+ T cells sorted from blood. The receptors derive from a woman under 30 in good health.

Only a few counts were recorded for this clonotype. The chain combines TRBV28 with TRBJ2-7, with D perhaps given as TRBD1 or TRBD2 (5 bases each). In germline, CDR1 is MDHEN, CDR2 SYDVKM. Trimming pared 7 bases from V and 0 bases from J, leaving 19 bases between. The CDR3 has 16 residues. The CDR3 DNA reads TGTGCCAGCACCCCGGCCGGGACGGGTTTCTCCTACGAGCAGTACTTC. It translates to CASTPAGTGFSYEQYF.

This rearrangement joins TRBV6-2 or TRBV6-3 to TRBJ2-3; D not resolved. Trimming shortened V by 5 bases and J by 2 bases, and 11 bases separated the two germline ends. CDR1 is MNHEY, CDR2 SVGEGT, per germline. CDR3 size: 14 residues. DNA of the CDR3: TGTGCCAGCAGTGGATGGGCCATCACAGATACGCAGTATTTT. Its protein product is CASSGWAITDTQYF.

This clonotype has a handful of counts. V and J are TRBV4-2 and TRBJ2-3; D unresolved. Per germline, CDR1 LGHNA and CDR2 YNFKEQ. V lost 3 bases and J 3 bases, leaving 4 bases between the germline ends. The CDR3 loop spans 12 amino acids. CDR3 protein: CASSHLTDTQYF. CDR3 in DNA: TGTGCCAGCAGCCATTTGACAGATACGCAGTATTTT.

This clonotype was recorded at least ten times. The V gene is TRBV12-3 or TRBV12-4, the J gene TRBJ2-7; TRBD2 aligns across 7 bases. The CDR3 consists of 14 residues. The V and J ends lost 5 bases and 0 bases, in that order; junction bases with no gene match: 4. The DNA of the CDR3 is TGTGCCAGCAGTGCCGGGGGGTACTCCTACGAGCAGTACTTC. Protein: CASSAGGYSYEQYF.

This clonotype has a count of ten or more. This chain uses TRBV4-3 with TRBJ2-7, with TRBD1 matching over 7 bases. Germline lookup yields CDR1 LGHNA and CDR2 YSLEER. This CDR3 has 13 residues. The V and J ends lost 2 bases and 4 bases, in that order; junction bases with no gene match: 2. CDR3 protein: CASSQNRGYEQYF. The CDR3 DNA reads as TGCGCCAGCAGCCAAAACAGGGGTTACGAGCAGTACTTC.

This clonotype was seen repeatedly, ten times or more. The chain employs TRBV27 and TRBJ1-1; TRBD1 agrees at 7 bases. Germline-derived CDR1 and CDR2 are MNHEY and SMNVEV (reference sequence). The V and J ends lost 4 bases and 0 bases, in that order; junction bases with no gene match: 5. The CDR3 is 15 residues long. CDR3 nucleotide sequence: TGTGCCAGCAGTTGGACAGGCCTCATGAACACTGAAGCTTTCTTT. Amino acids: CASSWTGLMNTEAFF.

This clonotype showed up many times. This chain links TRBV29-1 with TRBJ2-1; 9 bases are shared with TRBD1. Germline loops: CDR1 SQVTM, CDR2 ANQGSEA. Trimming took 3 bases from V and 9 from J; bases not matched to a gene: 9. The CDR3 is 14 amino acids. In DNA, the CDR3 is TGCAGCGTTGACCCTGGACAGGGGTTAATTGAGCAGTTCTTC. It yields the protein CSVDPGQGLIEQFF.

This clonotype was seen repeatedly, ten times or more. The chain couples TRBV29-1 to TRBJ2-2; D might be TRBD1 (6 bases). Germline values: CDR1 SQVTM, CDR2 ANQGSEA. The V end was cut by 7 bases, the J end by 7 bases, with 13 bases between. The CDR3 contains 12 residues. CDR3 nucleotides: TGCAGCGCCCCAGGGGCGGGCGGGGAGCTGTTTTTT. It codes for CSAPGAGGELFF.

The rearrangement links TRBV4-2 to TRBJ2-7; 9 bases are a match to TRBD2. The V and J ends lost 2 bases and 9 bases, in that order; junction bases with no gene match: 14. This CDR3 is 16 amino acids long. CDR1 and CDR2 (germline): LGHNA, YNFKEQ. This chain's CDR3 is CASSQQVAGVPPGQYF. In DNA, the CDR3 is TGTGCCAGCAGCCAACAGGTAGCGGGAGTACCCCCCGGGCAGTACTTC.

This clonotype was seen a single time. A much bigger clone sits one base away, suggesting this may be a read error. It is likely a read error, because the conserved phenylalanine at the end of the CDR3 is missing. The chain couples TRBV5-1 to TRBJ2-7; D unresolved. V was cut by 0 bases and J by 3 bases, with 10 bases left in between. Looked up from germline, CDR1 is SGHRS and CDR2 is YFSETQ. CDR3 length equals 14 residues. The CDR3 is CASSLGQGNYEQYS. In DNA form, the CDR3 reads TGCGCCAGCAGCTTGGGACAAGGAAACTACGAGCAGTACTCC.

The sample holds a few counts of this clonotype. The genes are TRBV29-1 and TRBJ2-1; D gene ambiguous. Germline loops: CDR1 SQVTM, CDR2 ANQGSEA. Trimming stripped 6 bases from V and 1 base from J, with 13 bases between. This CDR3 is 14 amino acids long. In DNA form, the CDR3 reads TGCAGCGTACCCCTGCAGCCTTCCTACAATGAGCAGTTCTTC. As protein: CSVPLQPSYNEQFF.

CDR3 nucleotide sequence: TGTGCCAGCAGTTTAAGGGGGGGCTCCTATAATTCACCCCTCCACTTT. It is translated as CASSLRGGSYNSPLHF. V is TRBV27 and J is TRBJ1-6; possibly TRBD1 for D (6 bases). Looked up from germline, CDR1 is MNHEY and CDR2 is SMNVEV (reference sequence). The CDR3 length is 16 residues. V was pared by 2 bases and J by 0 bases, with 8 bases between.

The CDR3 loop reads CSARGTSGNPDTQYF. DNA of the CDR3: TGCAGTGCTAGGGGGACTAGCGGGAACCCAGATACGCAGTATTTT. The chain has TRBV20-1 and TRBJ2-3; 13 nucleotides match TRBD2. Per germline, CDR1 DFQATT and CDR2 SNEGSKA (reference sequence). CDR3 size: 15 residues. The trim removed 3 bases at V and 4 bases at J, leaving 4 bases unmatched.

In its sample, this clonotype was seen many times. The chain joins TRBV7-9 to TRBJ2-3; D is undetermined. Germline lookup yields CDR1 SEHNR and CDR2 FQNEAQ (reference sequence). With 6 bases removed from V and 2 bases from J, the gap between germline ends came to 9 bases. The CDR3 consists of 13 residues. CDR3 nucleotides: TGTGCCAGCAGGCCTGGCCTCACAGATACGCAGTATTTT. This codes for CASRPGLTDTQYF. The variable domain in full, completed from reference TRBV7-9 and TRBJ2-3, reads DTGVSQNPRHKITKRGQNVTFRCDPISEHNRLYWYRQTLGQGPEFLTYFQNEAQLEKSRLLSDRFSAERPKGSFSTLEIQRTEQGDSAMYLCASRPGLTDTQYFGPGTRLTVL.

This clonotype was counted many times. The rearrangement links TRBV4-3 to TRBJ2-3; D gene uncertain. CDR3 length: 19 residues. From germline, CDR1 is LGHNA and CDR2 YSLEER. V dropped 1 base and J dropped 0 bases, with 20 bases sitting between them. The CDR3 bases are TGCGCCAGCAGCCAAGCCCTTCTTAACCCCGTAGGGAGCACAGATACGCAGTATTTT. The encoded protein is CASSQALLNPVGSTDTQYF.

This clonotype has at least ten counts. The chain uses TRBV10-3 and TRBJ2-2, with 9 bases aligning to TRBD2. The CDR3 runs to 18 residues. Germline V lookup: CDR1 ENHRY, CDR2 SYGVKD. With V trimmed by 0 bases and J by 3 bases, 8 bases remained unmatched. The CDR3 protein is CAISESGTSGPHTGELFF. For the CDR3, the DNA is TGTGCCATCAGTGAGTCAGGAACTAGCGGGCCTCACACCGGGGAGCTGTTTTTT.

The chain recombines TRBV12-3 or TRBV12-4 with TRBJ2-7; D might be TRBD2 (6 bases). The CDR3 is 16 amino acids. V shed 5 bases and J shed 4 bases, with 21 bases lying between them. The CDR3 bases are TGTGCCAGCAGTCTCACCATCTCGGGGGTCGGATACGAGCAGTACTTC. Its translation: CASSLTISGVGYEQYF.

V gene TRBV9 combines with J gene TRBJ2-7, with TRBD2 matching 9 bases. Unmatched junction bases numbered 10, after V lost 4 bases and J lost 2 bases. The CDR3 runs to 16 residues. Germline V gene sequence: CDR1 SGDLS, CDR2 YYNGEE. The CDR3 loop is CASSPLGGTSPYEQYF. CDR3 nucleotide sequence: TGTGCCAGCAGCCCTCTCGGCGGGACTAGCCCCTACGAGCAGTACTTC.